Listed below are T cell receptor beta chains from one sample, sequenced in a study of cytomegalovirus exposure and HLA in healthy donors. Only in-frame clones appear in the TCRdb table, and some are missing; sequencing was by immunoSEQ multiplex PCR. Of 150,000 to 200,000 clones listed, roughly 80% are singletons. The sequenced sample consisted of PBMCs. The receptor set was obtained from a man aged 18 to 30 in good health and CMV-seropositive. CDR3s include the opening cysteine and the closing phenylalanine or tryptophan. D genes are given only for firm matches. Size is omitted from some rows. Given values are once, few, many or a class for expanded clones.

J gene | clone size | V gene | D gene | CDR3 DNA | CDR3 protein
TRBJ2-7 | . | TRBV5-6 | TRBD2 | TGTGCCAGCAGTTTAAGCGGGAGCTCCTACGAGCAGTACTTC | CASSLSGSSYEQYF
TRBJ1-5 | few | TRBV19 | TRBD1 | TGTGCCAGTAAGACCCCGACAGGGACTAATCAGCCCCAGCATTTT | CASKTPTGTNQPQHF
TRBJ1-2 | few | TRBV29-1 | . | TGCAGCGTTGAAGACAGGGTAAACTATGGCTACACCTTC | CSVEDRVNYGYTF
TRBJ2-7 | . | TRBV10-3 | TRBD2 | TGTGCCATCAGTGACGAGCCTAGCGGGAGGTACGAGCAGTACTTC | CAISDEPSGRYEQYF
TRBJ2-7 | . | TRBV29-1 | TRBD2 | TGCAGCCCGCAGACTAGCGGGAGGAAAGTTACGTACGAGCAGTACTTC | CSPQTSGRKVTYEQYF
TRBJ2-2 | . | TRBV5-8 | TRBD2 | TGTGCCAGCAGCTTGGCTCGGGGACTAGCGGGAGGCTGGAACACCGGGGAGCTGTTTTTT | CASSLARGLAGGWNTGELFF
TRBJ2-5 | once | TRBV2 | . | TGTGCCAGCAATAGTCTCGGAGGGGGCGAGACCCAGTACTTC | CASNSLGGGETQYF
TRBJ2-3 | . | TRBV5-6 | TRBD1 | TGTGCCAGCAGCCGGACAGGGTTCACAGATACGCAGTATTTT | CASSRTGFTDTQYF
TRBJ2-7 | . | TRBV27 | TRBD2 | TGTGCCAGCAGTTTACTTGCGGGAGGGCCAGAAGAGCAGTACTTC | CASSLLAGGPEEQYF
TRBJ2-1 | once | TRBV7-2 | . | TGTGCCAGCAGCTTCGGGGGACCACTCAGCGAGCAGTTCTTC | CASSFGGPLSEQFF
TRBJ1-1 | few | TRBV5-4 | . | TGTGCCAGCAGCTTGGCACAGGGTAGCACTGAAGCTTTCTTT | CASSLAQGSTEAFF
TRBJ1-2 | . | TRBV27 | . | TGTGCCAGCAGCCCTAGACAGAGCTATGGCTACACCTTC | CASSPRQSYGYTF
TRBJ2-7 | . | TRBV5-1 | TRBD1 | TGCGCCAGCAGCCCCGACAGGGAGACCTACGAGCAGTACTTC | CASSPDRETYEQYF
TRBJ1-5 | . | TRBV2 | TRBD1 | TGTGCCAGCAGACCCGGGCGGGGACAGGGCTGGCAGCCCCAGCATTTT | CASRPGRGQGWQPQHF
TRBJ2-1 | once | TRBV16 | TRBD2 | TGTGCCAGCAGCCGCGTCCTACTAGCGGGAATCGTCAATGAGCAGTTCTTC | CASSRVLLAGIVNEQFF
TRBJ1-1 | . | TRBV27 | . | TGTGCCAGCACAGACTCCGACTCCTGGAGGGCTTTCTTT | CASTDSDSWRAFF
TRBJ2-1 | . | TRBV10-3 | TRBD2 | TGTGCCATCAGCTTAACTAGCGGGAGATCGGGGAATGAGCAGTTCTTC | CAISLTSGRSGNEQFF
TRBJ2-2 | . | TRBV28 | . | TGTGCCACTAAATCGGGGAACACCGGGGAGCTGTTTTTT | CATKSGNTGELFF
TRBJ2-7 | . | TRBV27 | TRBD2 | TGTGCCAGCAGTCCTCGGACTAGCGGGGCCTACGAGCAGTACTTC | CASSPRTSGAYEQYF
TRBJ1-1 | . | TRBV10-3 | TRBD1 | TGTGCCATCAGTGAGTCCGACAGGGCGAGGAACACTGAAGCTTTCTTT | CAISESDRARNTEAFF
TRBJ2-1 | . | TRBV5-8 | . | TGTGCCAGCACCACCTCGGCCTACAATGAGCAGTTCTTC | CASTTSAYNEQFF
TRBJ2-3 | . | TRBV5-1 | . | TGCGCCAGCAGGAGGGCCGGAGAAACAGATACGCAGTATTTT | CASRRAGETDTQYF
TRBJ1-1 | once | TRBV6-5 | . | TGTGCCAGCAGTGGAGGGGTGGCCTTTGAAGCTTTCTTT | CASSGGVAFEAFF
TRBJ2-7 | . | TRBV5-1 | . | TGCGCCAGCAGCTTGGCTGCGTTGAGGGCGACCTACGAGCAGTACTTC | CASSLAALRATYEQYF
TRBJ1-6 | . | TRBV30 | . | TGTGCCTGGAGTGTCGCTGGCCTTAATTCACCCCTCCACTTT | CAWSVAGLNSPLHF
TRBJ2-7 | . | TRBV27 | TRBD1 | TGTGCCAGCAGGTCAGGGGGCTTAGGGCAGTACTTC | CASRSGGLGQYF
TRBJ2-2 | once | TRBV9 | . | TGTGCCAGCAGCGTAGGCGTCGGGGAGCTGTTTTTT | CASSVGVGELFF
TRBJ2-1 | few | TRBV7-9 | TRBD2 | TGTGCCAGCAGCTCCCCCTTGGTAGCGGGAGGGCTAAGGCAGTTCTTC | CASSSPLVAGGLRQFF
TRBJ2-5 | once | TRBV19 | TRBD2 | TGTGCCAGTAGTATAGGATGGGAGACTAGCGGAACGGGAGAGACCCAGTACTTC | CASSIGWETSGTGETQYF
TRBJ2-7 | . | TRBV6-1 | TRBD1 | TGTGCCAGCACCGTGACAGGGGTGACTTTGAACGAGCAGTACTTC | CASTVTGVTLNEQYF
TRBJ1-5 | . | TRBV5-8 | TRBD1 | TGTGCCAGCAGCTTGCATTGGACAGGGGGGACTTATAGCAATCAGCCCCAGCATTTT | CASSLHWTGGTYSNQPQHF
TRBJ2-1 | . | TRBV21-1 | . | TGTGCCAGCAGCGCGGGACTCCCGCCCTTCACCAATGAGCAGTTCTTC | CASSAGLPPFTNEQFF
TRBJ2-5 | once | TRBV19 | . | TGTGCCACTAGCCTGCAAGAGACCCAGTACTTC | CATSLQETQYF
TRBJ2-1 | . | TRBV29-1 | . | TGCAGCGTTGTGTATTACAATGAGCAGTTCTTC | CSVVYYNEQFF
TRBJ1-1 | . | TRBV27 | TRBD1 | TGTGCCAGCTCCCGACAGGGTTGGGGCACTGAAGCTTTCTTT | CASSRQGWGTEAFF
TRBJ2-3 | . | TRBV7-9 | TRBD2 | TGTGCCAGCAGCCCCCGTGTGGGCGGGAGGGCCCCAGATACGCAGTATTTT | CASSPRVGGRAPDTQYF
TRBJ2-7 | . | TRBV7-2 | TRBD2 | TGTGCCAGCAGCTCCACCCTAGCGGAAGACTACGAGCAGTACTTC | CASSSTLAEDYEQYF
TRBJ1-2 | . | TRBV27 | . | TGTGCCAGCAGCGGACACCTGAACTATGGCTACACCTTC | CASSGHLNYGYTF
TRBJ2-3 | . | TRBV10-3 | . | TGTGCCATCAGTGAGCAAAGGACTTTGTCGGATACGCAGTATTTT | CAISEQRTLSDTQYF
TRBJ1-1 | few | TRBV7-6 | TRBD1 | TGTGCCAGCAGCAGGGGACAGCTACCGAACACTGAAGCTTTCTTT | CASSRGQLPNTEAFF
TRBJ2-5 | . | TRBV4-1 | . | TGCGCCAGCAGTAGAGGGCCGAGGGAGACCCAGTACTTC | CASSRGPRETQYF
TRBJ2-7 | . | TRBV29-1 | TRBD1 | TGCAGCGTCGGAGGGACAGGGAACTACGAGCAGTACTTC | CSVGGTGNYEQYF
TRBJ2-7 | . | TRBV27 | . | TGTGCCAGCAGTTTATACGGTCCTCCCTACGAGCAGTACTTC | CASSLYGPPYEQYF
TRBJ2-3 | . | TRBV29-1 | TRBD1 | TGCAGCGTTGAAGGACAGGGAATCGCAGATACGCAGTATTTT | CSVEGQGIADTQYF
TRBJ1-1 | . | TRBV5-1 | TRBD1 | TGCGCCAGCAGCTGGGGGCAGGGGGGCACTGAAGCTTTCTTT | CASSWGQGGTEAFF
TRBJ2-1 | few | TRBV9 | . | TGTGCCAGCAGCCCCCGGGCTAGCGTCTACAATGAGCAGTTCTTC | CASSPRASVYNEQFF
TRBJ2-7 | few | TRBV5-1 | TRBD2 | TGCGCCAGCAGCTTGGGACTAGCGGGAGTAAATGAGCAGTACTTC | CASSLGLAGVNEQYF
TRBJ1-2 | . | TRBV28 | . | TGTGCCAGCAATCAGGGCGATTTCTATGGCTACACCTTC | CASNQGDFYGYTF
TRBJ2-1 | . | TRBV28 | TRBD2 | TGTGCCAGCTTAGGGACTAGCGGGGACAATGAGCAGTTCTTC | CASLGTSGDNEQFF
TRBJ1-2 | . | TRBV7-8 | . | TGTGCCAGCAGCCCCCAGGTCCCCACTGGCTATGGCTACACCTTC | CASSPQVPTGYGYTF
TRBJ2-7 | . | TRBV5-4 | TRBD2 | TGTGCCAGCAGCTCCGGGACTAGCGGGAGGATCGGGTCCTACGAGCAGTACTTC | CASSSGTSGRIGSYEQYF
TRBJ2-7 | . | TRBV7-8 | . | TGTGCCAGCAGCTCCACAGGGACCTACGAGCAGTACTTC | CASSSTGTYEQYF
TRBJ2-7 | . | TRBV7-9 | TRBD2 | TGTTCCAGCAGCTTACGGCTGTCCAGCGGGAGGAACTACGAGCAGTACTTC | CSSSLRLSSGRNYEQYF
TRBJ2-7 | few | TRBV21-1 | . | TGTGCCATCAAAGGGGGGGCATCCTACGAGCAGTACTTC | CAIKGGASYEQYF
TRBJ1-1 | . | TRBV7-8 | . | TGTGCCAGCAGCTTAGCCCCAGGGAGGTACACTGAAGCTTTCTTT | CASSLAPGRYTEAFF